What follows are 24 T cell receptor beta chains derived from one specimen sequenced in a study of OX40 agonist ivuxolimab in advanced cancers. Sequenced by immunoSEQ multiplex PCR; TCRdb stores in-frame clones only, minus some. Counted here are about 65,000 clones, about 90% occurring once; the ten biggest clones make up more than 1.5%. The source material was CD4+ or CD8+ T cells sorted from blood, sampled in a trial of the OX40 agonist ivuxolimab. The receptors were sampled from an adult with an advanced solid tumor such as melanoma, head and neck, liver or kidney cancer.

The chain joins TRBV30 to TRBJ2-6; 9 bases map to TRBD1. The CDR3 is 15 residues long. The V segment lost 2 bases and the J segment 8 bases; nucleotides outside the gene matches: 7. CDR1 GTSNPN and CDR2 SVGIG come from the germline V gene (reference sequence). In DNA, the CDR3 is TGTGCCTGGAGTTCCCAAGACAGGGGGACCAACGTCCTGACTTTC. It yields the protein CAWSSQDRGTNVLTF.

This chain links TRBV6-6 with TRBJ1-1; D might be TRBD1 (6 bases). The V end lost 6 bases, the J end lost 1 base, and 15 bases lay between the germline ends. Germline V CDR1 and CDR2: MNHNY, SVGAGI (reference sequence). There are 15 residues in the CDR3. The CDR3 bases are TGTGCCAGCAGACCCCGGGACACGCGGAACACTGAAGCTTTCTTT. Residues: CASRPRDTRNTEAFF.

The chain recombines TRBV7-6 with TRBJ1-3; D gene uncertain. The CDR3 contains 16 residues. Looked up from germline, CDR1 is SGHVS and CDR2 is FNYEAQ. V dropped 5 bases and J dropped 2 bases, with 16 bases sitting between them. The CDR3 protein is CASSPQTRQTGNTIYF. CDR3 coding DNA: TGTGCCAGCAGCCCCCAAACCAGGCAGACTGGAAACACCATATATTTT.

The gene calls are TRBV19 and TRBJ2-5; the match to TRBD2 covers 7 bases. Near its end, the DNA agrees better with TRBJ2-7, so the J call may be wrong. The CDR3 loop spans 15 amino acids. Germline loops: CDR1 LNHDA, CDR2 SQIVND (reference sequence). The DNA for the CDR3 is TGTGCCAGTAGCCCCCGGGTTAGCGGGCCCTACGAGCAGTACTTC. Encoded protein: CASSPRVSGPYEQYF.

V is TRBV30 and J is TRBJ1-2; possibly TRBD1 for D (5 bases). The germline V gene encodes CDR1 GTSNPN and CDR2 SVGIG (reference sequence). Trimming stripped 0 bases from V and 5 bases from J, with 10 bases between. CDR3 length: 13 residues. CDR3 DNA: TGTGCCTGGAGTGTGGGGACCGCTTATGGCTACACCTTC. Translation gives CAWSVGTAYGYTF.

V is TRBV7-2 and J is TRBJ2-5, with 10 bases matching TRBD1. The germline V gene encodes CDR1 SGHTA and CDR2 FQGNSA. The V segment lost 5 bases and the J segment 5 bases; nucleotides outside the gene matches: 5. The CDR3 totals 14 residues. In DNA form, the CDR3 reads TGTGCCAGCAGCATGACAGGGGGCGCGGAGACCCAGTACTTC. It is translated as CASSMTGGAETQYF.

This clone occurred a few times. V usage is TRBV6-1 and J usage is TRBJ1-2, with D possibly being TRBD1 (6 bases). Germline CDR1 reads MNHNS; CDR2 reads SASEGT. The CDR3 covers 13 residues. The V end was cut by 5 bases, the J end by 5 bases, with 12 bases between. The CDR3 nucleotides read TGTGCCAGCAGTACACGGACAGATTATGGCTACACCTTC. Translating it yields CASSTRTDYGYTF.

The J gene is TRBJ2-3, the V gene TRBV4-1; 11 positions match TRBD2. Germline V gives CDR1 MGHRA, CDR2 YSYEKL. This CDR3 is 17 amino acids long. V trimming: 1 base; J trimming: 3 bases; junction bases outside the gene matches: 6. DNA for the CDR3: TGCGCCAGCAGCCAAGTTTCCCTAGCGGGAGGTACAGATACGCAGTATTTT. Its protein product is CASSQVSLAGGTDTQYF.

The chain combines TRBV7-9 with TRBJ2-2; weak D call: TRBD2 (6 bases). V shed 5 bases and J shed 4 bases, with 20 bases lying between them. This CDR3 comprises 17 residues. Germline loops: CDR1 SEHNR, CDR2 FQNEAQ (reference sequence). The CDR3 loop is CASSLLGTPGSTGELFF. Written as DNA, the CDR3 is TGTGCCAGCAGCCTACTCGGGACTCCGGGTAGCACCGGGGAGCTGTTTTTT.

The chain couples TRBV7-8 to TRBJ2-2; 10 nucleotides align to TRBD2. CDR1 SGHVS and CDR2 FQNEAQ come from the germline V gene. V was clipped by 1 base and J by 0 bases; unmatched bases: 2. This CDR3 region has 17 residues. This CDR3 reads CASSLVAGGTNTGELFF. CDR3 DNA: TGTGCCAGCAGCTTAGTAGCGGGAGGCACGAACACCGGGGAGCTGTTTTTT.

The chain combines TRBV29-1 with TRBJ1-1, with D unresolved. This CDR3 contains 13 residues. Germline assignment: CDR1 SQVTM and CDR2 ANQGSEA. Trimming took 4 bases from V and 0 from J, leaving 9 bases between them. The CDR3 loop is CSVVRQLNTEAFF. CDR3 DNA: TGCAGCGTTGTAAGGCAACTGAACACTGAAGCTTTCTTT.

This chain uses TRBV11-2 with TRBJ2-2; a possible D gene is TRBD1 (5 bases). The V gene lost 5 bases and the J gene lost 0 bases, with 16 bases spanning the gap. This CDR3 has 17 amino acids. Looked up from germline, CDR1 is SGHAT and CDR2 is FQNNGV. The CDR3 is CASSPRQTFANTGELFF. CDR3 in DNA: TGTGCCAGCAGCCCTCGACAGACGTTCGCGAACACCGGGGAGCTGTTTTTT.

The rearrangement joins TRBV28 to TRBJ1-5; D gene unclear. CDR1 and CDR2 from the germline V gene are MDHEN and SYDVKM. V was pared by 3 bases and J by 4 bases, with 7 bases between. The CDR3 has 13 residues. CDR3 sequence: CASSFGPNQPQHF. CDR3 bases: TGTGCCAGCAGTTTCGGACCTAATCAGCCCCAGCATTTT.

The chain carries TRBV4-3 and TRBJ1-4, with TRBD1 as a possible D gene (5 bases). The CDR3 extends over 17 amino acids. Germline lookup yields CDR1 LGHNA and CDR2 YSLEER. The V gene lost 4 bases and the J gene lost 4 bases, with 19 bases spanning the gap. The CDR3 nucleotides read TGCGCCAGCAGCCTCGACATTAACCTGGGGGGTAATGAAAAACTGTTTTTT. This gives the protein CASSLDINLGGNEKLFF.

CDR3 nucleotide sequence: TGTGCCACCAGCAGAGCGCAGGGTAATCAGCCCCAGCATTTT. Its protein product is CATSRAQGNQPQHF. The gene calls are TRBV15 and TRBJ1-5, with D perhaps matching TRBD1 (5 bases). The CDR3 is 14 residues long. Germline values: CDR1 LNHNV, CDR2 YYDKDF (reference sequence). V lost 1 base, J lost 4 bases, and 8 bases lay in between.

The chain has TRBV28 and TRBJ1-1, with 7 bases matching TRBD1. The CDR3 loop spans 14 amino acids. Germline trimming cut 3 bases from V and 3 bases from J; bases unmatched to any gene: 4. From germline, CDR1 is MDHEN and CDR2 SYDVKM. The CDR3 nucleotides are TGTGCCAGCAGTTTGTACAGGGGACACACTGAAGCTTTCTTT. Its protein product is CASSLYRGHTEAFF.

This clone was seen only once. The chain joins TRBV28 to TRBJ2-7; D gene uncertain. The germline V gene has CDR1 MDHEN and CDR2 SYDVKM. This CDR3 has 13 residues. V was trimmed by 3 bases and J by 3 bases, leaving 9 bases between them. This chain's CDR3 is CASSLGSLYEQYF. The CDR3 region has the DNA TGTGCCAGCAGTTTGGGGTCCCTCTACGAGCAGTACTTC.

The chain recombines TRBV10-3 with TRBJ2-2; D not certain. Per the germline V gene, CDR1 is ENHRY and CDR2 is SYGVKD. The CDR3 is 12 amino acids. Deletions cut 0 bases from V and 7 bases from J, with 3 bases between. DNA for the CDR3: TGTGCCATCAGTGAGTCAGGCGGGGAGCTGTTTTTT. It codes for CAISESGGELFF.

The gene calls are TRBV7-9 and TRBJ2-7; tentative D call: TRBD1 (6 bases). The CDR3 has 14 amino acids. Germline V CDR1 and CDR2: SEHNR, FQNEAQ (reference sequence). Trimming shortened V by 5 bases and J by 0 bases, and 11 bases separated the two germline ends. DNA of the CDR3: TGTGCCAGCAGCACCCGGGACAACTCCTACGAGCAGTACTTC. Translation: CASSTRDNSYEQYF.

The sample holds one count of this clone. The rearrangement joins TRBV11-2 to TRBJ1-2; 9 bases fit TRBD1. CDR1 and CDR2 (germline): SGHAT, FQNNGV. The CDR3 spans 19 residues. After removal of 3 bases from V and 2 bases from J, the junction contained 16 bases not matched to a gene. In DNA, the CDR3 is TGTGCCAGCAGCTTCCGCGGAGGACAGGGGAGGCCTCTAAACTATGGCTACACCTTC. Translating it yields CASSFRGGQGRPLNYGYTF. The complete variable domain, with remaining parts taken from reference TRBV11-2 and TRBJ1-2, reads EAGVAQSPRYKIIEKRQSVAFWCNPISGHATLYWYQQILGQGPKLLIQFQNNGVVDDSQLPKDRFSAERLKGVDSTLKIQPAKLEDSAVYLCASSFRGGQGRPLNYGYTFGSGTRLTVV.

This chain links TRBV7-2 with TRBJ2-5; D gene uncertain. Per the germline V gene, CDR1 is SGHTA and CDR2 is FQGNSA. The CDR3 contains 14 residues. V was pared by 1 base and J by 5 bases, with 11 bases between. In nucleotides, the CDR3 is TGTGCCAGCAGCTTAGGGGTGGACGGCGAGACCCAGTACTTC. Amino acid sequence: CASSLGVDGETQYF.

The chain combines TRBV5-1 with TRBJ2-6; perhaps TRBD1 as D (5 bases). V gave up 0 bases and J gave up 2 bases, with 15 bases separating them. This CDR3 contains 18 residues. The V gene's germline CDR1 is SGHRS and CDR2 YFSETQ. CDR3 amino acids: CASSLDPRAETGANVLTF. The DNA for the CDR3 is TGCGCCAGCAGCTTGGATCCCAGGGCTGAAACTGGGGCCAACGTCCTGACTTTC.

The chain recombines TRBV18 with TRBJ2-1; the D gene is possibly TRBD2 (5 bases). V lost 6 bases and J lost 8, with 14 bases in between. The CDR3 extends over 13 amino acids. Looked up from germline, CDR1 is KGHSH and CDR2 is LQKENI. CDR3 sequence reads: CASSHDFGDEQFF. The DNA for the CDR3 is TGTGCCAGCTCCCACGACTTCGGGGATGAGCAGTTCTTC.

This chain connects TRBV2 to TRBJ1-2, with no clear D. The V end lost 2 bases, the J end lost 8 bases, and 12 bases lay between the germline ends. This CDR3 contains 13 residues. Germline loops: CDR1 SNHLY, CDR2 FYNNEI. CDR3 sequence reads: CASSETGSGGYTF. For the CDR3, the DNA is TGTGCCAGCAGTGAAACCGGGAGTGGGGGCTACACCTTC.